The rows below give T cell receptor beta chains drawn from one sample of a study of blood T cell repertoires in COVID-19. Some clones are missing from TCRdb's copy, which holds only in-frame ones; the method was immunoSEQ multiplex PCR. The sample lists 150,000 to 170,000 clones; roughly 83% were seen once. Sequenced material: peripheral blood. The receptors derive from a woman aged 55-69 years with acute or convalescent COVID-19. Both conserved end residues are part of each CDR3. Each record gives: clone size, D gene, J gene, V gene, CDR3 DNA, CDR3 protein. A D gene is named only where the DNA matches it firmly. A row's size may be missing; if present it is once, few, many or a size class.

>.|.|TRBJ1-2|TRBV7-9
TGTGCCAGCAGCTTTGGGGGGGCTGGCTACACCTTC
CASSFGGAGYTF
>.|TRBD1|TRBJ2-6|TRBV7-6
TGTGCCAGCAGTCCTCGGGGGACAGGGGGATTCGGGGCCAACGTCCTGACTTTC
CASSPRGTGGFGANVLTF
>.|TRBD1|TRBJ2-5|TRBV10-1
TGCGCCAGCTCTCCGGGACAGCAAGAGACCCAGTACTTC
CASSPGQQETQYF
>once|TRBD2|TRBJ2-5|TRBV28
TGTGCCAGCAGTCCCGCGGGACTAGCGGGGTTGGGCCCTCAAGAGACCCAGTACTTC
CASSPAGLAGLGPQETQYF
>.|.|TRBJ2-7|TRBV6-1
TGTGCCAGCAGTGAAGCGGGAGGACCTTACGAGCAGTACTTC
CASSEAGGPYEQYF
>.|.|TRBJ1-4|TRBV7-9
TGTGCCAGCAGCTCGACAGTGGGGCCCTTCTATGAAAAACTGTTTTTT
CASSSTVGPFYEKLFF
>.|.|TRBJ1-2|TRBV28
TGTGCCAGCAGTTTTATTAACTATGGCTACACCTTC
CASSFINYGYTF
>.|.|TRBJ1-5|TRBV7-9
TGTGCCAGCAGCTTAGCCACAGGGATTGGTCAGCCCCAGCATTTT
CASSLATGIGQPQHF
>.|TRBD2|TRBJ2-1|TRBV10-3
TGTGCCATCAGTGAGCTCGCGGGGGGCCACTACAATGAGCAGTTCTTC
CAISELAGGHYNEQFF
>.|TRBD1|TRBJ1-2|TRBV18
TGTGCCAGCTCACCAACCCAGGACAGGGGAAATGGCTACACCTTC
CASSPTQDRGNGYTF
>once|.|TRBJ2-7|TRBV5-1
TGCGCCAGCAGCTTGGGGTCTGGGGGGAAGGAGCAGTACTTC
CASSLGSGGKEQYF
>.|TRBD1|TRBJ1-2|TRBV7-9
TGTGCCAGCAGCTTAGGGTCGGCGGGGACAGGGGACGGCTACACCTTC
CASSLGSAGTGDGYTF
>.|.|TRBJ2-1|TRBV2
TGTGCCAGCAGTGGGACCCCACAGGGCGCTTGGTACAATGAGCAGTTCTTC
CASSGTPQGAWYNEQFF
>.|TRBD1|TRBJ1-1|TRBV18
TGTGCCAGCTCACCAACCGTTCTCAGGGGGACGAACACTGAAGCTTTCTTT
CASSPTVLRGTNTEAFF
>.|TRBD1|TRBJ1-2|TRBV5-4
TGTGCCAGCAGCACGAACAGGGGGACCTATGGCTACACCTTC
CASSTNRGTYGYTF
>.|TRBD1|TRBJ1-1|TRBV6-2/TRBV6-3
TGTGCCAGCAGTTACCGGACAGGGGGCCGTAATATTTCGAAAAACACTGAAGCTTTCTTT
CASSYRTGGRNISKNTEAFF
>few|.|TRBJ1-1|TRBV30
TGTGCCTGGAGCCCTGTTAACACTGAAGCTTTCTTT
CAWSPVNTEAFF
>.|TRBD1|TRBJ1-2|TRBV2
TGTGCCAGCAGTGAAATTGAGACAGGGGGCAAATATGGCTACACCTTC
CASSEIETGGKYGYTF
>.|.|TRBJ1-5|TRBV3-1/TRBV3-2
TGTGCCAGCAGCCAAGGAACAGAATATAGCAATCAGCCCCAGCATTTT
CASSQGTEYSNQPQHF
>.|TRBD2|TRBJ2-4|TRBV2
TGTGCCAGCAGGAAGGGGGGACTAGCGGATACATTAGCCAAAAACATTCAGTACTTC
CASRKGGLADTLAKNIQYF
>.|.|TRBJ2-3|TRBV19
TGTGCCAGTACTATGAGGGGGTTGGGCACAGATACGCAGTATTTT
CASTMRGLGTDTQYF
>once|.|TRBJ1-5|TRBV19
TGTGCCAGTAGTAGCTCCGGGACACTTAGCAATCAGCCCCAGCATTTT
CASSSSGTLSNQPQHF
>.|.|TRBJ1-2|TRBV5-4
TGTGCCAGCAGGGACGGGACAACTAACTATGGCTACACCTTC
CASRDGTTNYGYTF
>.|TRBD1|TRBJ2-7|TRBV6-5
TGTGCCAGCACCCGTGGGACAGGGGAGAGGGGCGAGCAGTACTTC
CASTRGTGERGEQYF
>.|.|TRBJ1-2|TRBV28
TGTGCCAGCAGACCCTCCTACAGGGACCATGGCTACACCTTC
CASRPSYRDHGYTF
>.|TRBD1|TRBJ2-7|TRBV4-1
TGCGCCAGCAGCCAAGCAGGGGACAGGGTGACCTACGAGCAGTACTTC
CASSQAGDRVTYEQYF
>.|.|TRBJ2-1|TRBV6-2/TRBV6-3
TGTGCCAGCAGTTACTCAACCAGGGGACGCGAGCAGTTCTTC
CASSYSTRGREQFF
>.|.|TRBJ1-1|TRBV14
TGTGCCAGCAGCCAAGATCTCGGGTTTGAAGCTTTCTTT
CASSQDLGFEAFF
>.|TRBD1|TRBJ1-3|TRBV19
TGTGCCAGTAGGCCCTGGACAGGGGGAACGGGAAACACCATATATTTT
CASRPWTGGTGNTIYF
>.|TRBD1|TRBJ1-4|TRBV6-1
TGTGCCAGCAGTGAAATGGGGACAGGGAATGAAAAACTGTTTTTT
CASSEMGTGNEKLFF
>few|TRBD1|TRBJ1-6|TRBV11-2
TGTGCCAGCAGCTCCGGACAGGCCAAGGGGTCACCCCTCCACTTT
CASSSGQAKGSPLHF
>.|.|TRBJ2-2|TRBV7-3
TGTGCCAGCAGCTTATGGGGCGGGGCCACCGGGGAGCTGTTTTTT
CASSLWGGATGELFF
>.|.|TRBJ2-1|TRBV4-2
TGTGCCAGCAGCCAAGACAGGGCCCCCTCCTACAATGAGCAGTTCTTC
CASSQDRAPSYNEQFF
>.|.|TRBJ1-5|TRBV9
TGTGCCAGCAGCGTGGCCCCCAATCAGCCCCAGCATTTT
CASSVAPNQPQHF
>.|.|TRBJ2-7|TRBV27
TGTGCCAGCAGTCCCGGGACACTAAGCGAGCAGTACTTC
CASSPGTLSEQYF
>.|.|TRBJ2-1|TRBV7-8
TGTGCCAGCAGCTTGGGGGGGGGCCGGTATGAGCAGTTCTTC
CASSLGGGRYEQFF
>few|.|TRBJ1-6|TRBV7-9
TGTGCCAGCACCCCCCTACTGAATTCACCCCTCCACTTT
CASTPLLNSPLHF
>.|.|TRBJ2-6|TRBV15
TGTGCCACCAGCAGCCTCTCTGGGGCCAACGTCCTGACTTTC
CATSSLSGANVLTF
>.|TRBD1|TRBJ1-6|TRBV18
TGTGCCAGCTCACCCGACAGGGCGGCTAATTCACCCCTCCACTTT
CASSPDRAANSPLHF